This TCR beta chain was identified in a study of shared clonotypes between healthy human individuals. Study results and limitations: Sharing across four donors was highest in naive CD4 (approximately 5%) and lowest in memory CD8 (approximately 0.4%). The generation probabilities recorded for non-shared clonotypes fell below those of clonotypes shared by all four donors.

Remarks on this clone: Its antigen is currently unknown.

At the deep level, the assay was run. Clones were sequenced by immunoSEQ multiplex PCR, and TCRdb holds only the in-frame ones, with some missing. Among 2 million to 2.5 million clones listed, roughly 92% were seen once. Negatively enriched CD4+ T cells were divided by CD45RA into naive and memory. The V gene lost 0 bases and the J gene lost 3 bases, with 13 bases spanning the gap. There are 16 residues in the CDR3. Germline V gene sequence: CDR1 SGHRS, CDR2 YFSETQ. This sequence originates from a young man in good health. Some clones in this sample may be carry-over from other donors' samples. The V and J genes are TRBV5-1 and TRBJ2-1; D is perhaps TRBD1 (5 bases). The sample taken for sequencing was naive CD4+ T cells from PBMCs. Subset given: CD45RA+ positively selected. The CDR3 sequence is CASSLGGGQSYNEQFF. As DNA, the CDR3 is TGCGCCAGCAGCTTGGGGGGCGGCCAAAGCTACAATGAGCAGTTCTTC.